This T cell receptor (beta chain) emerged from a study of T-cell reconstitution after alpha-beta-depleted transplantation in children. General observations from the study: As was reported, about two months after transplant, alpha-beta T cells came from several hundred expanded graft clones. From newly produced T cells came most of the T-cell counts and diversity one year after transplant.

This CDR3 has 16 amino acids. Between the trimmed V and J ends, which lost 7 bases and 9 bases, there was a span of 25 bases. The germline CDR1 and CDR2 sequences are MNHNS and SASEGT. The library targeted TCRbeta and was prepared with unique molecular identifiers. TCRdb fed the PCR reads into MiXCR, producing one record per CDR3 protein. Of some 260,000 distinct CDR3 sequences listed, around 25% are singletons. As for this clonotype: The antigen remains undetermined.

The receptor was derived from a female patient younger than 10 who had a stem cell transplant for congenital amegakaryocytic thrombocytopenia, so the T cells may come from the graft donor. Sample: PBMCs, mostly from graft donor cells, taken 360 days after TCRalphabeta/CD19-depleted stem cell transplant. The chain recombines TRBV6-1 with TRBJ2-1; weak D call: TRBD2 (7 bases). CDR3 in DNA: TGTGCCAGCACGGTATTGACTTGGCGGGGGCGGGGTGAGCAGTTCTTC. Translating gives CASTVLTWRGRGEQFF.